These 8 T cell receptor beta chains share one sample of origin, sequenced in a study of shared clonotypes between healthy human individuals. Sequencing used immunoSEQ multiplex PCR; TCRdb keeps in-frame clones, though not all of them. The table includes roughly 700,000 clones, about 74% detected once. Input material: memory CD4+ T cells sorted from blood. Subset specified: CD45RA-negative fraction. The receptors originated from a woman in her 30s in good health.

The CDR3 DNA reads TGCGCCAGCAGCTTGGCGGCGGGATCCGCAACCTACGAGCAGTACTTC. Its protein product is CASSLAAGSATYEQYF. The chain employs TRBV5-1 and TRBJ2-7; possibly TRBD2 for D (6 bases). With 0 bases removed from V and 2 bases from J, the gap between germline ends came to 15 bases. The CDR3 covers 16 residues. Germline assignment: CDR1 SGHRS and CDR2 YFSETQ.

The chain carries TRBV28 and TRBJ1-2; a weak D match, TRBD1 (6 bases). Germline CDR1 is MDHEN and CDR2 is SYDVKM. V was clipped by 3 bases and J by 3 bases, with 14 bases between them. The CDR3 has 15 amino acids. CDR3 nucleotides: TGTGCCAGCAGTTTTATCGGGGGCTTCGACTATGGCTACACCTTC. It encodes CASSFIGGFDYGYTF.

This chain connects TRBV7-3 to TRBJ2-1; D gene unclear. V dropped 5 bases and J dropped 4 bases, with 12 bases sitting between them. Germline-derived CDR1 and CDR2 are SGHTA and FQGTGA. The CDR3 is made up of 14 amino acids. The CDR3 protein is CASSPDIMYNEQFF. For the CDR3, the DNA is TGTGCCAGCAGCCCAGACATAATGTACAATGAGCAGTTCTTC.

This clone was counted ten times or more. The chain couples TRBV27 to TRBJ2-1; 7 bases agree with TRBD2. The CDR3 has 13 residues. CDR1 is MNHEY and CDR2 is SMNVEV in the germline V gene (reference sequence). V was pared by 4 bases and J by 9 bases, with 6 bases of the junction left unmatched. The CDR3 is CASSSAGPSEQFF. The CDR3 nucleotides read TGTGCCAGCAGTTCAGCGGGGCCCAGTGAGCAGTTCTTC.

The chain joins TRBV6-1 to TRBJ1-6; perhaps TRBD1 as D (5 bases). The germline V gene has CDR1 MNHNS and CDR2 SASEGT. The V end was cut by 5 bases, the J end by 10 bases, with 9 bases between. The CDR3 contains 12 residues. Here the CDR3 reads CASSPPGSPLHF. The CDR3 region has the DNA TGTGCCAGCAGTCCCCCAGGGTCACCCCTCCACTTT.

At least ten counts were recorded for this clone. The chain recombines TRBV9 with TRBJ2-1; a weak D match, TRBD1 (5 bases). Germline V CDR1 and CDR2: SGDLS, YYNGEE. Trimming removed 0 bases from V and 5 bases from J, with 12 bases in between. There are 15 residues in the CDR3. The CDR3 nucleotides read TGTGCCAGCAGCGTAGGTCAGGGCGTCAACAATGAGCAGTTCTTC. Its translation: CASSVGQGVNNEQFF. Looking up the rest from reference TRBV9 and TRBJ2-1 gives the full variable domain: DSGVTQTPKHLITATGQRVTLRCSPRSGDLSVYWYQQSLDQGLQFLIQYYNGEERAKGNILERFSAQQFPDLHSELNLSSLELGDSALYFCASSVGQGVNNEQFFGPGTRLTVL.

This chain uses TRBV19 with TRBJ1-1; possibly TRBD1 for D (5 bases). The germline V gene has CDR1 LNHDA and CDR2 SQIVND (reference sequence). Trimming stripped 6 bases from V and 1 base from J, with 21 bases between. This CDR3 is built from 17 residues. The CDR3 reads CASSSTTRGHTNTEAFF. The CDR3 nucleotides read TGTGCCAGTAGCTCCACGACTCGGGGCCACACGAACACTGAAGCTTTCTTT.

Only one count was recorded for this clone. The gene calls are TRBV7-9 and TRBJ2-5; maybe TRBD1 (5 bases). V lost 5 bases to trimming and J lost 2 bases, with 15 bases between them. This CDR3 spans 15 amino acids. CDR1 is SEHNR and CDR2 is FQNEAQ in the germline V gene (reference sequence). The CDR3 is CASSPQGSRQETQYF. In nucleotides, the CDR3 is TGTGCCAGCAGCCCCCAGGGCAGCAGGCAAGAGACCCAGTACTTC. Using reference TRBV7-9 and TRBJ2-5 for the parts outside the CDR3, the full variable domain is DTGVSQNPRHKITKRGQNVTFRCDPISEHNRLYWYRQTLGQGPEFLTYFQNEAQLEKSRLLSDRFSAERPKGSFSTLEIQRTEQGDSAMYLCASSPQGSRQETQYFGPGTRLLVL.